This T cell receptor beta chain was found in a study of glioma-infiltrating T cells after dendritic cell vaccination. In germline, CDR1 is SGHRS, CDR2 YFSETQ. This CDR3 spans 14 amino acids. V lost 3 bases to trimming and J lost 6 bases; unmatched junction nucleotides: 2. The time point is: after dendritic cell vaccination, including at tumor progression/relapse. Clones were read by immunoSEQ multiplex PCR, and TCRdb kept only the in-frame ones, dropping some. The data show more than 85,000 clones, roughly 89% seen once. This TCR was sampled from a human donor with glioblastoma. Source: blood, taken after dendritic cell vaccination. V gene TRBV5-1 combines with J gene TRBJ1-6; 8 bases are shared with TRBD1. As DNA, the CDR3 is TGCGCCAGCAGCTCGGACAGGGTTAATTCACCCCTCCACTTT. Protein: CASSSDRVNSPLHF.